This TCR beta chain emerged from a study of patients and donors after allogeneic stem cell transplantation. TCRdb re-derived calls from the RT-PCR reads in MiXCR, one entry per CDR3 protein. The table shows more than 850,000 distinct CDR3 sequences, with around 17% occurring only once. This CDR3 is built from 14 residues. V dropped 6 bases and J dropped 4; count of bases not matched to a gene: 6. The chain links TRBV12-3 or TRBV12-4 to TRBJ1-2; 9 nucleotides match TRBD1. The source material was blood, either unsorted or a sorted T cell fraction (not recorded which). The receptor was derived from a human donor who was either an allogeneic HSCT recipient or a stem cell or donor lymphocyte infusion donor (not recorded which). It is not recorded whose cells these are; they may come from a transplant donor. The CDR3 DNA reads TGTGCCAGCAGAGAACGGGACAGGGTCTATGGCTACACCTTC. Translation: CASRERDRVYGYTF.